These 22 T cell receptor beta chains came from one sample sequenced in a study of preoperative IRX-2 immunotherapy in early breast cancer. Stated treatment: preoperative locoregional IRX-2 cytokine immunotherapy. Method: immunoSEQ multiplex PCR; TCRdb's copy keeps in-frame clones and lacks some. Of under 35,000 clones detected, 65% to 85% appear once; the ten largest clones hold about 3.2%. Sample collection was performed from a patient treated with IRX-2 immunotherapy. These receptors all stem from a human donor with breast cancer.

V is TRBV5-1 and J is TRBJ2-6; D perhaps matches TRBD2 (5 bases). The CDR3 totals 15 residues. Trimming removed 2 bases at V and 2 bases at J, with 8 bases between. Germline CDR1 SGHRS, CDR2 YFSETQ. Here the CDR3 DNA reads TGCGCCAGCAGCTTTTGGGGAGCTGGGGCCAACGTCCTGACTTTC. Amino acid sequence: CASSFWGAGANVLTF.

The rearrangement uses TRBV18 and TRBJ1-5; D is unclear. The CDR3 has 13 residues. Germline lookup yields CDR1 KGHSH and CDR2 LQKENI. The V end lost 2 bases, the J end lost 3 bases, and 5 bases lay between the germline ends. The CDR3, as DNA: TGTGCCAGCTCACCAGGGAACAATCAGCCCCAGCATTTT. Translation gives CASSPGNNQPQHF. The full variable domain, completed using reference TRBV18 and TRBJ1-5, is NAGVMQNPRHLVRRRGQEARLRCSPMKGHSHVYWYRQLPEEGLKFMVYLQKENIIDESGMPKERFSAEFPKEGPSILRIQQVVRGDSAAYFCASSPGNNQPQHFGDGTRLSIL.

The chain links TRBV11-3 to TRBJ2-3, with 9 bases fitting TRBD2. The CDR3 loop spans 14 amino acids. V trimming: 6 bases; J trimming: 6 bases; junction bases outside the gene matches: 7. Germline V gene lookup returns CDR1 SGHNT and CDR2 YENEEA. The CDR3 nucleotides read TGTGCCAGCAGTCTCGGCGGGGGGGCGGATACGCAGTATTTT. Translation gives CASSLGGGADTQYF.

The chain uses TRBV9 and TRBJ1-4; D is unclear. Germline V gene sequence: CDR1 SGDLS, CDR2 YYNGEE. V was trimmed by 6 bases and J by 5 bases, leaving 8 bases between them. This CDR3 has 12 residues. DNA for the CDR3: TGTGCCAGCATGGAGATCAATGAAAAACTGTTTTTT. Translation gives CASMEINEKLFF.

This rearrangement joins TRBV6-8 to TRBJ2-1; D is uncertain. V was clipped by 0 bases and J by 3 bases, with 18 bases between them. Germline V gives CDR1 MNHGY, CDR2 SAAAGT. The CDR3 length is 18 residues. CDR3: CASSYSAPSRSFYNEQFF. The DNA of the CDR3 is TGTGCCAGCAGTTACTCGGCGCCCTCTAGAAGCTTCTACAATGAGCAGTTCTTC.

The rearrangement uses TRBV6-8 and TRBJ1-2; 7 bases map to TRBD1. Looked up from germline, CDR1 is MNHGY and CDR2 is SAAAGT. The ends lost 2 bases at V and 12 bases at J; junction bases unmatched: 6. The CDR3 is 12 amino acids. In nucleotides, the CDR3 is TGTGCCAGCAGTTACCATGGGACAGCTAACACCTTC. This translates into CASSYHGTANTF.

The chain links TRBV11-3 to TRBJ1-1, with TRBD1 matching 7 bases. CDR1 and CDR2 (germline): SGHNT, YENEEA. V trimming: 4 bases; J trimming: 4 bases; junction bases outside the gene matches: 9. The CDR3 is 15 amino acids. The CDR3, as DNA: TGTGCCAGCAGCTCTACCTCACAGGGGAGCACTGAAGCTTTCTTT. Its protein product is CASSSTSQGSTEAFF.

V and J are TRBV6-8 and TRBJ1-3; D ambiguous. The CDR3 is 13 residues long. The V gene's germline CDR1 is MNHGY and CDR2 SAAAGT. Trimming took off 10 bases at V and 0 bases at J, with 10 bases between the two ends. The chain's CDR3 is CAIQGHSGNTIYF. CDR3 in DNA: TGTGCCATACAAGGGCACTCTGGAAACACCATATATTTT.

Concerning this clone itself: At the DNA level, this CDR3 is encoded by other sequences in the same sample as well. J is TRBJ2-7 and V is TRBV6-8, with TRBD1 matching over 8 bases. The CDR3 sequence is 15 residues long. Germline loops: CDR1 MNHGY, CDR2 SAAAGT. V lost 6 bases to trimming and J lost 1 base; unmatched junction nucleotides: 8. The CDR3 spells CASSLTGDPSYEQYF. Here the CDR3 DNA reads TGTGCCAGCAGCTTGACAGGGGACCCTTCCTACGAGCAGTACTTC.

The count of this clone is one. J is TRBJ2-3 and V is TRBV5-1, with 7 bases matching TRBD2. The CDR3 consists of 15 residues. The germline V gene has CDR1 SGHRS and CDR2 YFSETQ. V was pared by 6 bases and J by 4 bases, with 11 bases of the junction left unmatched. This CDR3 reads CASKGGGSGADTQYF. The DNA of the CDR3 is TGCGCCAGCAAGGGCGGCGGGAGTGGCGCAGATACGCAGTATTTT.

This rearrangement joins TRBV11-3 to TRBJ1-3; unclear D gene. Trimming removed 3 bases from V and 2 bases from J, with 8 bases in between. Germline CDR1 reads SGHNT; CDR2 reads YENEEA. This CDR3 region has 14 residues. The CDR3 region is CASSFGGPGNTIYF. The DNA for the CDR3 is TGTGCCAGCAGCTTTGGCGGGCCTGGAAACACCATATATTTT.

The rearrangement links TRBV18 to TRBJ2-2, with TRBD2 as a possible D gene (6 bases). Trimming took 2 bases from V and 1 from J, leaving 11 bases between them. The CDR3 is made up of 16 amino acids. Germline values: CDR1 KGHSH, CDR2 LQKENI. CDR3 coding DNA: TGTGCCAGCTCACCAAGGAGGGAAGTGAACACCGGGGAGCTGTTTTTT. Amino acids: CASSPRREVNTGELFF.

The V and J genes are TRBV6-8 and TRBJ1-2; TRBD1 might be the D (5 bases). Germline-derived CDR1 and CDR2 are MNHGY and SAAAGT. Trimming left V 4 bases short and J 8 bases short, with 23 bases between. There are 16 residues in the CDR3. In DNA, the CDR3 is TGTGCCAGCAGTTTCCCTGCCGAAACGACAGCGGCAGGCTACACCTTC. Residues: CASSFPAETTAAGYTF.

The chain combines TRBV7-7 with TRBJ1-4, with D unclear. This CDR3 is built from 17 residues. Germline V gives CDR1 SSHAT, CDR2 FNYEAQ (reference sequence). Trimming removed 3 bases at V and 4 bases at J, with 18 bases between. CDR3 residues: CASSLRRSGGLNEKLFF. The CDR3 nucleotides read TGTGCCAGCAGCTTGAGGCGTTCGGGAGGTCTTAATGAAAAACTGTTTTTT.

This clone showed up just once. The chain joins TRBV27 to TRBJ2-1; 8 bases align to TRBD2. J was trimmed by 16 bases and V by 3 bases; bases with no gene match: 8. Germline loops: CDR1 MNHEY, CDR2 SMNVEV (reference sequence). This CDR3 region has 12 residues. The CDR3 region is CASSFTGTRPFF. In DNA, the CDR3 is TGTGCCAGCAGTTTTACGGGGACTAGACCATTCTTC.

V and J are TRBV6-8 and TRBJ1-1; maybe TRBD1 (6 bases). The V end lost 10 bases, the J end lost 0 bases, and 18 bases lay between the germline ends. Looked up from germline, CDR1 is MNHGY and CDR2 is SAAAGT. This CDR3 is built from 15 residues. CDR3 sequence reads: CAITSEQGMNTEAFF. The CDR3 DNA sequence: TGTGCCATTACGTCGGAGCAGGGGATGAACACTGAAGCTTTCTTT.

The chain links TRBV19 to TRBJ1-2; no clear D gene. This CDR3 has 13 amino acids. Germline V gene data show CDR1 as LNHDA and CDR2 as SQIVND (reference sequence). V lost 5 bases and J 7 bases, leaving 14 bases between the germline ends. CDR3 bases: TGTGCCAGTAGTCCCACCACGGCCCGTGGCTACACCTTC. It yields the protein CASSPTTARGYTF. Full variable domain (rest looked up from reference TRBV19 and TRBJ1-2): DGGITQSPKYLFRKEGQNVTLSCEQNLNHDAMYWYRQDPGQGLRLIYYSQIVNDFQKGDIAEGYSVSREKKESFPLTVTSAQKNPTAFYLCASSPTTARGYTFGSGTRLTVV.

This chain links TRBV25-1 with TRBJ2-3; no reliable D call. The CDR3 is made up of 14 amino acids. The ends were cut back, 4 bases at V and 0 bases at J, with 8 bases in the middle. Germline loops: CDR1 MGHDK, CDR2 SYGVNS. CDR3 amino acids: CASSGGLSTDTQYF. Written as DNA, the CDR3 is TGTGCCAGCAGTGGCGGCTTGAGCACAGATACGCAGTATTTT.

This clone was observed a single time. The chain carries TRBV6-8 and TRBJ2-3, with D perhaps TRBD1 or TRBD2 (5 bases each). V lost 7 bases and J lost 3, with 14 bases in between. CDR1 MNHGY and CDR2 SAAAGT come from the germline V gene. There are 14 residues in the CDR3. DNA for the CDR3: TGTGCCAGCATTAGGGCGTGGGGGACAGATACGCAGTATTTT. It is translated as CASIRAWGTDTQYF.

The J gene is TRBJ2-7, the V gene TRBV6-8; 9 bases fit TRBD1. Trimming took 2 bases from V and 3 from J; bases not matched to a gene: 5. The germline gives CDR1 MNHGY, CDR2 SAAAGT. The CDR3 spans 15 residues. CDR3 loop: CASSYEPGQGYEQYF. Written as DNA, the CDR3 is TGTGCCAGCAGTTACGAACCGGGACAGGGCTACGAGCAGTACTTC.

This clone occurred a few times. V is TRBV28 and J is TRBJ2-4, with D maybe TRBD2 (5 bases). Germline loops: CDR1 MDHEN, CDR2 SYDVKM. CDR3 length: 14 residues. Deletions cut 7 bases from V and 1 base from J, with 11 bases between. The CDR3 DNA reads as TGTGCCAGCACGGGAAGTGGGGCCAAAAACATTCAGTACTTC. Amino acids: CASTGSGAKNIQYF.

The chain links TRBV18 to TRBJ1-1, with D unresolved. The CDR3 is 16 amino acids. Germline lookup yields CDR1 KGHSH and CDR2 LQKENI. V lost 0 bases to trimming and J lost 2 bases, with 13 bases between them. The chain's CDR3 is CASSPPSSRSNTEAFF. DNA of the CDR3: TGTGCCAGCTCACCACCCAGTTCGAGGAGTAACACTGAAGCTTTCTTT.